This T cell receptor (beta chain) comes out of a study of blood T cell repertoires in COVID-19. This clone came up a few times. Residents of under 25 US areas, aged roughly 18 to 89 years, made up the participants. Donors in Cohort 3 who had recovered were those with two negative PCRs, healthcare professional clearance, or resolution of their symptoms. Data came from immunoSEQ multiplex PCR; TCRdb stores just in-frame clones and leaves some out. This table holds 150,000 to 200,000 clones, roughly 82% found once. The J segment lost 2 bases and the V segment lost 8 bases, leaving 5 bases of the junction unmatched. This CDR3 contains 15 residues. The germline CDR1 and CDR2 sequences are KGHDR and SFDVKD.

The specimen was PBMCs or T cells enriched from blood (not recorded which). This TCR was recovered from a man in his forties who had recovered from COVID-19. This sequence joins TRBV24-1 and TRBJ2-3; 11 bases are shared with TRBD2. CDR3 nucleotide sequence: TGTGCCACCATGGATAGCGGGAGGGCCACAGATACGCAGTATTTT. This gives the protein CATMDSGRATDTQYF.